Listed below are T cell receptor beta chains from one sample, sequenced in a study of blood T cells in healthy people across ages. Each CDR3 protein is one row after TCRdb ran MiXCR on the 5' RACE reads. The data show around 400,000 distinct CDR3 sequences, about 49% seen once. Input material: blood. These receptors originate from a man in his 60s in good health. CDR3s include the opening cysteine and the closing phenylalanine or tryptophan. Fields, in order: clone size, V gene, J gene, D gene, CDR3 protein, CDR3 DNA. A D gene is named only where the DNA matches it firmly. Only part of the rows carry a size: once, few, many, or a class if the clone is expanded.

many	TRBV20-1	TRBJ2-5	NA	CSAPVYSGETQYF	TGCAGTGCCCCCGTTTATAGTGGGGAGACCCAGTACTTC
many	TRBV7-3	TRBJ2-5	NA	CASSLFGETQYF	TGTGCCAGCAGCTTATTCGGGGAGACCCAGTACTTC
NA	TRBV20-1	TRBJ2-7	TRBD2	CSASRSGGPNHYEQYF	TGCAGTGCTAGTCGGAGCGGGGGACCTAACCACTACGAGCAGTACTTC
NA	TRBV2	TRBJ2-5	NA	CARQVRETQYF	TGTGCCAGACAGGTTCGAGAGACCCAGTACTTC
NA	TRBV7-9	TRBJ2-7	TRBD1	CASSTRTGYEQYF	TGTGCCAGCAGCACCAGGACAGGGTACGAGCAGTACTTC
NA	TRBV7-2	TRBJ2-3	NA	CASSHAGGRRYF	TGTGCCAGCAGCCATGCAGGAGGGAGGAGGTATTTT
NA	TRBV5-1	TRBJ2-5	NA	CASSLDQTAREQYF	TGCGCCAGCAGCTTGGATCAGACCGCGCGAGAGCAGTACTTC
NA	TRBV3-1	TRBJ2-7	NA	CASSQDRVLSYEQYF	TGTGCCAGCAGCCAAGATCGGGTATTATCCTACGAGCAGTACTTC
NA	TRBV7-9	TRBJ2-1	TRBD2	CASSLKTSGKHEQFF	TGTGCCAGCAGCTTAAAGACTAGCGGGAAACATGAGCAGTTCTTC
NA	TRBV29-1	TRBJ2-4	NA	CSAVGRAKNIQYF	TGCAGCGCCGTAGGCAGGGCCAAAAACATTCAGTACTTC
NA	TRBV4-2	TRBJ2-5	NA	CASSQEGGPTQETQYF	TGTGCCAGCAGCCAAGAAGGGGGACCAACGCAAGAGACCCAGTACTTC
NA	TRBV27	TRBJ2-5	TRBD1	CAGSPGTGQVGEQYF	TGTGCCGGCAGTCCCGGGACAGGGCAAGTAGGGGAGCAGTACTTC
NA	TRBV28	TRBJ2-7	TRBD2	CASSDGGARYEQYF	TGTGCCAGCAGTGACGGGGGGGCGCGGTACGAGCAGTACTTC
NA	TRBV29-1	TRBJ2-7	TRBD2	CSVEARGTYEQYF	TGCAGCGTTGAAGCGCGGGGGACCTACGAGCAGTACTTC
NA	TRBV7-2	TRBJ2-3	TRBD2	CASSPETSFYTTDTQYF	TGTGCCAGCAGCCCAGAGACTAGCTTCTACACCACAGATACGCAGTATTTT
NA	TRBV7-2	TRBJ2-5	NA	CASSFQGGGETQYF	TGTGCCAGCAGCTTCCAGGGGGGCGGGGAGACCCAGTACTTC